One and the same sample provided the 2 T cell receptor beta chains below, sequenced in a study of blood T cell repertoires in COVID-19. Sequenced by immunoSEQ multiplex PCR; TCRdb stores in-frame clones only, minus some. The profile shows under 150,000 clones, around four fifths of them singletons. The specimen was peripheral blood. The receptor set was obtained from a human donor in a cohort sampled during active COVID-19.

The chain recombines TRBV19 with TRBJ1-1, with TRBD1 matching 9 bases. CDR1 is LNHDA, CDR2 SQIVND, per germline (reference sequence). The length of the CDR3 is 15 residues. V was clipped by 4 bases and J by 1 base; unmatched bases: 4. The CDR3 nucleotides read TGTGCCAGTAGTACAACGGGACAGGGGAACACTGAAGCTTTCTTT. Its protein is CASSTTGQGNTEAFF.

The J gene is TRBJ1-4, the V gene TRBV5-6; the D is unclear. CDR3 length equals 14 residues. Trimming cost V 0 bases and J 4 bases, with 7 bases left between them. CDR1 SGHDT and CDR2 YYEEEE come from the germline V gene. The CDR3 DNA is TGTGCCAGCAGCTTGGGACAAGATAATGAAAAACTGTTTTTT. As protein: CASSLGQDNEKLFF.